This TCR beta chain was observed in a study of cytomegalovirus exposure and HLA in healthy donors. Study-level findings and limits: Reportedly, a later analysis found an Asian-associated ancestry cluster had fewer N-insertions than the roughly 700-donor mean. TCR association rates varied by HLA locus in a later analysis, with DRB1 highest and HLA-C lowest.

For this clone: Its target is unknown.

PCR primers comprised 60 Vbeta and 13 Jbeta primers. Assay: immunoSEQ multiplex PCR; the TCRdb copy retains only in-frame clones and omits some. The repertoire has around 150,000 clones, roughly 70% of them found once; the top ten carry around 3%. Germline CDR1 reads MDHEN; CDR2 reads SYDVKM. V lost 3 bases and J lost 5; bases outside the gene matches: 15. The CDR3 covers 17 residues. The genes are TRBV28 and TRBJ2-5, with 7 bases that match TRBD1. The source is a male donor in good health and CMV-seronegative. Sequenced: PBMCs. The CDR3 region has the DNA TGTGCCAGCAGTTTGGTTGGGGCCCGACAGGGAATGGAGACCCAGTACTTC. Protein: CASSLVGARQGMETQYF.